The 6 T cell receptor beta chains below all came from one sample that was sequenced in a study of blood T cell repertoires in COVID-19. TCRdb's table, derived via immunoSEQ multiplex PCR, lists solely in-frame clones and lacks some. The repertoire consists of around 60,000 clones, with 74% occurring once and the leading ten covering roughly 30%. Material: peripheral blood. These TCRs come from a woman over 75 with acute or convalescent COVID-19.

V is TRBV7-2 and J is TRBJ2-7; no definite D call. CDR1 SGHTA and CDR2 FQGNSA come from the germline V gene. Trimming shortened V by 1 base and J by 3 bases, and 10 bases separated the two germline ends. The length of the CDR3 is 14 residues. The CDR3 here is CASSLGLHSYEQYF. The CDR3 DNA reads TGTGCCAGCAGCTTAGGTCTCCACAGCTACGAGCAGTACTTC.

The chain has TRBV5-6 and TRBJ2-5, with D possibly TRBD1 on 6 matching bases. Germline CDR1 is SGHDT and CDR2 is YYEEEE. There are 14 residues in the CDR3. V gave up 1 base and J gave up 0 bases, with 7 bases separating them. The chain's CDR3 is CASSLTGNQETQYF. CDR3 sequence (DNA): TGTGCCAGCAGCTTGACAGGGAACCAAGAGACCCAGTACTTC.

This clone was recorded only once. The chain recombines TRBV19 with TRBJ1-5, with 8 bases identical to TRBD1. Trimming cost V 3 bases and J 8 bases; bases outside gene matches: 12. This CDR3 spans 16 amino acids. From germline, CDR1 is LNHDA and CDR2 SQIVND (reference sequence). CDR3 DNA sequence: TGTGCCAGTAGTATCATCAACGGACAGGGAGATAAGCCCCAGCATTTT. It yields the protein CASSIINGQGDKPQHF.

This chain joins TRBV21-1 and TRBJ2-7; the table's D call TRBD2 went unverified against the DNA. TRBV21-1 is a pseudogene. The CDR3 extends over 19 amino acids. The CDR3 DNA sequence: TGTGCCAGCAGCAAAGACGGGGGGACGAGAAGGAGCGGGACCTACGAGCAGTACTTC. The encoded protein is CASSKDGGTRRSGTYEQYF.

V and J are TRBV10-3 and TRBJ2-3, with TRBD1 matching over 8 bases. Trimming at V came to 8 bases and at J to 0 bases, leaving 7 bases not matched to a gene. Germline V lookup: CDR1 ENHRY, CDR2 SYGVKD. This CDR3 comprises 15 residues. The CDR3 DNA follows: TGTGCCATCGGCCAGGGGGCGCTTAGCACAGATACGCAGTATTTT. Residues: CAIGQGALSTDTQYF.

V usage is TRBV12-5 and J usage is TRBJ2-2; D possibly corresponds to TRBD1 (6 bases). CDR1 and CDR2 (germline): LGHNT, FRNRAP. Deletions cut 2 bases from V and 4 bases from J, with 11 bases between. This CDR3 spans 15 amino acids. DNA for the CDR3: TGTGCTAGTGGTTTGAGGCAGGGGTCCACCGGGGAGCTGTTTTTT. Its protein product is CASGLRQGSTGELFF.